These T cell receptor beta chains were read from a single sample in a study of blood T cell repertoires in COVID-19. Libraries were prepared by immunoSEQ multiplex PCR; TCRdb keeps only in-frame clonotypes and omits some of them. The sample includes 360,000 or so clones, around four fifths of them seen just once. The sequenced sample consisted of PBMCs or T cells enriched from blood (not recorded which). Source of these receptors: a woman in her 50s who had recovered from COVID-19. The CDR3 runs from the conserved cysteine through the conserved F or W. A D gene is named only where the DNA matches it firmly. Clone size is not always given. Where it is, it says once, few, many or a class for expanded clones.

clone size,J gene,V gene,D gene,CDR3 DNA,CDR3 protein
once,TRBJ1-2,TRBV3-1/TRBV3-2,TRBD1,TGTGCCAGCAGCCAAAGACTAACCTCCCGGACAGGGCCCCATGGCTACACCTTC,CASSQRLTSRTGPHGYTF
once,TRBJ1-6,TRBV19,NA,TGTGCCAGTTCCGACAGCCGGAATTCACCCCTCCACTTT,CASSDSRNSPLHF
NA,TRBJ1-6,TRBV30,TRBD1,TGTGCCTGGGACGGGACAGGGAATTCACCCCTCCACTTT,CAWDGTGNSPLHF
NA,TRBJ2-7,TRBV20-1,TRBD2,TGCAGTGCTAGTACTAGCGGAAGCAAAACCTACGAGCAGTACTTC,CSASTSGSKTYEQYF
NA,TRBJ1-2,TRBV28,NA,TGTGCCAGCAGTTTATCCGGGGGGGGCTTCGATGGCTACACCTTC,CASSLSGGGFDGYTF
NA,TRBJ1-5,TRBV2,NA,TGTGCCAGCAGGGCGGAGAATAGCAATCAGCCCCAGCATTTT,CASRAENSNQPQHF
NA,TRBJ1-1,TRBV5-4,TRBD1,TGTGCCAGCAGCTACGGACAGGGTCCTGACCTGAACACTGAAGCTTTCTTT,CASSYGQGPDLNTEAFF
NA,TRBJ2-5,TRBV7-9,TRBD2,TGTGCCAGCAGCTTGACTAGCGAAGAGACCCAGTACTTC,CASSLTSEETQYF
NA,TRBJ1-2,TRBV6-5,NA,TGTGCCAGCAGTTTTCGTCGCAGGGCCAACTATGGCTACACCTTC,CASSFRRRANYGYTF
NA,TRBJ1-5,TRBV4-1,NA,TGCGCCAGCAGCCAATTACAGGGTGGCCAGCCCCAGCATTTT,CASSQLQGGQPQHF
NA,TRBJ2-7,TRBV7-2,NA,TGTGCCAGCAGCTTTCAGTCAGGGCCCTACGAGCAGTACTTC,CASSFQSGPYEQYF
NA,TRBJ2-6,TRBV6-2/TRBV6-3,TRBD1,TGTGCCAGCAGTCCGACAGGGAACGGGGCCAACGTCCTGACTTTC,CASSPTGNGANVLTF
NA,TRBJ1-1,TRBV9,NA,TGTGCCAGCAGCCCGAGCGGGGTCAACAGGCCGGTCTTCTTT,CASSPSGVNRPVFF
NA,TRBJ2-3,TRBV24-1,TRBD2,TGTGCCACCAGTGCCGGAGGACTAGCGGGGTTCATAGATACGCAGTATTTT,CATSAGGLAGFIDTQYF
NA,TRBJ1-6,TRBV28,NA,TGTGCCAGCTACAACAGGGTCGGCGGACCCCTCCACTTT,CASYNRVGGPLHF
few,TRBJ2-1,TRBV7-2,TRBD2,TGTGCCAGCAGCTTCGGACTAGCGGGAGGGGATGAGCAGTTCTTC,CASSFGLAGGDEQFF
NA,TRBJ2-2,TRBV5-5,NA,TGTGCCAGCGTTGCTAGGACCGGGGAGCTGTTTTTT,CASVARTGELFF
NA,TRBJ2-7,TRBV6-5,TRBD2,TGTGCCAGCAGTTACGAGCGGACTAGCTCCTACGAGCAGTACTTC,CASSYERTSSYEQYF